Below, 9 T cell receptor beta chains from the same sample are listed, as sequenced in a study of T cell repertoires in cytomegalovirus infection. TCRdb reprocessed the reads with MiXCR, giving one entry per CDR3 protein. The sample carries approximately 180,000 distinct CDR3 sequences, approximately 19% recorded once. Sequencing was carried out using PBMCs. The receptors derive from a human donor in good health (CMV status not recorded). Some clones in this sample may be carry-over from other donors' samples.

This rearrangement joins TRBV19 to TRBJ1-5; D is ambiguous. Between the trimmed V and J ends, which lost 3 bases and 2 bases, there was a span of 8 bases. The V gene's germline CDR1 is LNHDA and CDR2 SQIVND (reference sequence). The CDR3 consists of 14 residues. The CDR3 nucleotides are TGTGCCAGTAGTATTCGGGGTGGCAATCAGCCCCAGCATTTT. Translated: CASSIRGGNQPQHF.

The V gene is TRBV7-2, the J gene TRBJ2-7; no clear D. The V end lost 5 bases, the J end lost 3 bases, and 11 bases lay between the germline ends. The germline gives CDR1 SGHTA, CDR2 FQGNSA. The length of the CDR3 is 13 residues. The CDR3 protein is CASSLRQDYEQYF. DNA of the CDR3: TGTGCCAGCAGCCTTCGACAAGACTACGAGCAGTACTTC.

This clonotype was picked up many times. The chain recombines TRBV14 with TRBJ1-1; D is unresolved. The germline gives CDR1 SGHDN, CDR2 FVKESK. The CDR3 has 12 amino acids. Trimming removed 6 bases from V and 0 bases from J, with 5 bases in between. The CDR3 coding sequence is TGTGCCAGCAGGCCACTGAACACTGAAGCTTTCTTT. Its protein is CASRPLNTEAFF.

This clonotype turned up a few times. The rearrangement links TRBV24-1 to TRBJ2-1; D call uncertain. This CDR3 has 14 residues. CDR1 is KGHDR, CDR2 SFDVKD, per germline. The V end was cut by 5 bases, the J end by 6 bases, with 13 bases between. CDR3 amino acids: CATSGTLGSNEQFF. The CDR3 DNA reads TGTGCCACCAGTGGAACTCTAGGATCCAATGAGCAGTTCTTC.

This clonotype was counted only a few times. V is TRBV28 and J is TRBJ2-1; 15 bases match TRBD2. The CDR3 spans 20 residues. Germline values: CDR1 MDHEN, CDR2 SYDVKM. V dropped 1 base and J dropped 4; count of bases not matched to a gene: 11. CDR3 amino acids: CASSLSGLAGGQLGYNEQFF. The CDR3 DNA is TGTGCCAGCAGTTTATCAGGACTAGCGGGAGGGCAATTGGGTTACAATGAGCAGTTCTTC. Variable domain in full (rest from reference TRBV28 and TRBJ2-1): DVKVTQSSRYLVKRTGEKVFLECVQDMDHENMFWYRQDPGLGLRLIYFSYDVKMKEKGDIPEGYSVSREKKERFSLILESASTNQTSMYLCASSLSGLAGGQLGYNEQFFGPGTRLTVL.

This clonotype has more than one count but fewer than ten. The V gene is TRBV15, the J gene TRBJ2-5; 13 nucleotides align to TRBD2. The CDR3 runs to 15 residues. Germline trimming cut 4 bases from V and 5 bases from J; bases unmatched to any gene: 4. Germline values: CDR1 LNHNV, CDR2 YYDKDF (reference sequence). CDR3 in DNA: TGTGCCACCAGCAAGGGACTAGCGGGACTGGAGACCCAGTACTTC. Its protein product is CATSKGLAGLETQYF.

This clonotype was recorded a few times. The V call is TRBV5-1, the J call TRBJ2-3, with a possible D match to TRBD2 (5 bases). The germline V and J ends were trimmed by 0 bases and 0 bases, with 11 bases remaining between them. Germline V gene data show CDR1 as SGHRS and CDR2 as YFSETQ. The CDR3 is 16 amino acids. The CDR3 sequence is CASSLDAGPSTDTQYF. The DNA for the CDR3 is TGCGCCAGCAGCTTGGATGCGGGCCCTAGCACAGATACGCAGTATTTT.

This chain links TRBV27 with TRBJ2-1; 10 bases agree with TRBD2. Trimming at V came to 3 bases and at J to 7 bases, leaving 6 bases not matched to a gene. The CDR3 is 15 residues long. The germline CDR1 and CDR2 sequences are MNHEY and SMNVEV (reference sequence). CDR3 in DNA: TGTGCCAGCAGTTTCCGGTCTAGCGGGGGTAATGAGCAGTTCTTC. This translates into CASSFRSSGGNEQFF.

The table lists this clonotype with many counts. The gene calls are TRBV12-3 or TRBV12-4 and TRBJ2-2; 10 nucleotides match TRBD1. This CDR3 comprises 14 residues. V lost 6 bases and J lost 6; bases outside the gene matches: 4. The CDR3 nucleotides read TGTGCCAGCAGGTCGGGACAGGGGCCCGGGGAGCTGTTTTTT. The encoded protein is CASRSGQGPGELFF.